These T cell receptor beta chains were read from a single sample in a study of shared clonotypes between healthy human individuals. TCRdb's table, derived via immunoSEQ multiplex PCR, lists solely in-frame clones and lacks some. Among some 2,500,000 clones listed, roughly 93% were seen once. Material: naive CD4+ T cells from PBMCs. Receptors were obtained from a man between 18 and 35 years old in good health. Some clones in this sample may be carry-over from other donors' samples. Each CDR3 is given with its conserved first and last residue. A D gene is named only where the DNA matches it firmly. For some rows the clone size is stated as once, few or many, or as a class when expanded; others skip it.

TRBD2 | TRBJ2-3 | . | TRBV7-3 | CASSLTSGSTDTQYF | TGTGCCAGCAGCCTGACTAGCGGGAGCACAGATACGCAGTATTTT
TRBD1 | TRBJ1-2 | . | TRBV6-5 | CASRTVGQGRGYTF | TGTGCCAGCAGGACGGTGGGACAGGGACGGGGCTACACCTTC
TRBD2 | TRBJ2-7 | . | TRBV28 | CASSFRVQAGVGDEQYF | TGTGCCAGCAGTTTTAGGGTGCAAGCGGGAGTAGGTGACGAGCAGTACTTC
TRBD2 | TRBJ2-7 | . | TRBV7-2 | CASSSPGLAAYEQYF | TGTGCCAGCAGCTCGCCGGGACTAGCGGCCTACGAGCAGTACTTC
. | TRBJ2-5 | . | TRBV29-1 | CSVAAGETQYF | TGCAGCGTTGCGGCTGGGGAGACCCAGTACTTC
. | TRBJ2-2 | . | TRBV28 | CAGRGDTGELFF | TGTGCCGGGAGAGGGGACACCGGGGAGCTGTTTTTT
TRBD2 | TRBJ2-7 | . | TRBV7-2 | CASSLVAGGVRYEQYF | TGTGCCAGCAGCTTAGTAGCGGGAGGGGTTAGGTACGAGCAGTACTTC
. | TRBJ2-7 | . | TRBV28 | CASRPSPVNEQYF | TGTGCCAGCAGGCCTTCCCCCGTCAACGAGCAGTACTTC
. | TRBJ2-1 | . | TRBV10-3 | CAISPAGSSYNEQFF | TGTGCCATCAGCCCAGCCGGGAGCTCCTACAATGAGCAGTTCTTC
TRBD2 | TRBJ2-1 | . | TRBV18 | CASSISSGSAEQFF | TGTGCCAGCTCAATCTCTAGCGGGAGCGCTGAGCAGTTCTTC
TRBD1 | TRBJ2-5 | . | TRBV28 | CASSPGQGTGEETQYF | TGTGCCAGCAGTCCCGGACAGGGGACGGGTGAGGAGACCCAGTACTTC
TRBD1 | TRBJ1-2 | few | TRBV2 | CASRDRGTFYGYTF | TGTGCCAGCAGAGACAGGGGAACCTTCTATGGCTACACCTTC
. | TRBJ2-7 | . | TRBV2 | CASSYGPSYEQYF | TGTGCCAGCAGTTATGGCCCTTCCTACGAGCAGTACTTC
TRBD2 | TRBJ2-3 | . | TRBV7-3 | CASSLELAGGSTDTQYF | TGTGCCAGCAGCTTAGAGTTGGCGGGAGGGAGCACAGATACGCAGTATTTT
. | TRBJ2-7 | . | TRBV2 | CASTLSYEQYF | TGTGCCAGCACCCTCTCCTACGAGCAGTACTTC
. | TRBJ1-5 | . | TRBV18 | CASSPSPDNQPQHF | TGTGCCAGCTCACCAAGCCCGGACAATCAGCCCCAGCATTTT
. | TRBJ1-2 | few | TRBV2 | CASRVSDDGYTF | TGTGCCAGCAGAGTATCCGATGATGGCTACACCTTC
. | TRBJ1-1 | once | TRBV5-1 | CATSRGPNTEAFF | TGCGCCACCTCCCGGGGACCGAACACTGAAGCTTTCTTT
. | TRBJ2-2 | . | TRBV4-1 | CASSQSGVATGELFF | TGCGCCAGCAGCCAATCAGGGGTTGCCACCGGGGAGCTGTTTTTT
. | TRBJ1-3 | . | TRBV5-8 | CASSWGFVGPTIYF | TGTGCCAGCAGCTGGGGGTTCGTTGGTCCCACCATATATTTT
. | TRBJ1-4 | . | TRBV11-2 | CASSRLGTYEKLFF | TGTGCCAGCAGCCGGCTGGGGACATATGAAAAACTGTTTTTT
. | TRBJ2-5 | . | TRBV4-1 | CASSQEGRFPGETQYF | TGCGCCAGCAGCCAAGAAGGCAGATTTCCAGGGGAGACCCAGTACTTC
. | TRBJ2-3 | . | TRBV7-8 | CASKLTPPAQGLALTQYF | TGTGCCAGCAAGCTTACCCCCCCTGCTCAGGGCCTAGCCCTTACGCAGTATTTT
TRBD1 | TRBJ1-2 | . | TRBV27 | CASRVPGQGSSYGYTF | TGTGCCAGCAGGGTCCCGGGACAGGGTTCGAGCTATGGCTACACCTTC
TRBD1 | TRBJ1-2 | . | TRBV25-1 | CATQGQGAFGYGYTF | TGTGCCACCCAGGGGCAGGGGGCGTTTGGCTATGGCTACACCTTC
TRBD2 | TRBJ2-7 | . | TRBV5-4 | CASSLPSGRYEQYF | TGTGCCAGCAGCTTGCCTAGCGGGAGATACGAGCAGTACTTC
. | TRBJ2-1 | . | TRBV5-1 | CASSSTDSPYNEQFF | TGCGCCAGCAGCTCCACGGACTCACCATACAATGAGCAGTTCTTC
TRBD1 | TRBJ2-7 | . | TRBV30 | CASRTSSGQSSYEQYF | TGTGCCTCAAGAACCAGCTCGGGACAGAGCTCCTACGAGCAGTACTTC
. | TRBJ1-2 | . | TRBV7-2 | CASSLGAPDYGYTF | TGTGCCAGCAGCTTGGGGGCGCCGGACTATGGCTACACCTTC
. | TRBJ1-2 | . | TRBV5-6 | CASSGTGSGYTF | TGTGCCAGCAGCGGTACAGGGTCTGGCTACACCTTC
TRBD1 | TRBJ1-6 | . | TRBV7-9 | CASSLDKTGHNSPLHF | TGTGCCAGCAGCTTAGATAAGACAGGGCATAATTCACCCCTCCACTTT
. | TRBJ2-1 | . | TRBV29-1 | CSVEATRGRYYNEQFF | TGCAGCGTTGAGGCCACTCGGGGACGGTACTACAATGAGCAGTTCTTC
. | TRBJ2-5 | . | TRBV5-1 | CASSPKLGNIGETQYF | TGCGCCAGCAGCCCGAAATTAGGGAATATCGGGGAGACCCAGTACTTC
TRBD1 | TRBJ2-7 | . | TRBV7-2 | CASSLVPGGSYEQYF | TGTGCCAGCAGCTTAGTGCCAGGGGGATCCTACGAGCAGTACTTC
. | TRBJ2-7 | few | TRBV5-4 | CASSLVSVAGREQYF | TGTGCCAGCAGCTTGGTTTCGGTAGCTGGGCGCGAGCAGTACTTC
. | TRBJ1-2 | . | TRBV4-3 | CASSQEKGFYGYTF | TGCGCCAGCAGCCAAGAAAAGGGATTCTATGGCTACACCTTC